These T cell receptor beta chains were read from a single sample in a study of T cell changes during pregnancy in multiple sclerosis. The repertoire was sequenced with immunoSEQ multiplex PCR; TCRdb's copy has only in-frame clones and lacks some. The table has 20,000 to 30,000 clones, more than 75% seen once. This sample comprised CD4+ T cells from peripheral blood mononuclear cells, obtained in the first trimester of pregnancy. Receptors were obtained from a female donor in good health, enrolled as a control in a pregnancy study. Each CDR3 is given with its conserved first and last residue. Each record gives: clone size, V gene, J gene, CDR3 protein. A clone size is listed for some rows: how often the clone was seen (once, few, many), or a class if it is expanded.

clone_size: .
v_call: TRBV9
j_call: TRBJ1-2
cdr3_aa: CASSTTTGGNYGYTF

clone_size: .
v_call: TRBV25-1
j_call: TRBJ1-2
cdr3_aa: CASSTVNYGYTF

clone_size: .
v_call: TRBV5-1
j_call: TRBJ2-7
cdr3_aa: CASSGGLWDRNSYEQYF

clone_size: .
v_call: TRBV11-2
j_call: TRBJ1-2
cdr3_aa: CASSFIKQGGHYGYTF

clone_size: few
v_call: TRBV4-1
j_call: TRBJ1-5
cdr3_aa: CASSQGGGSQPQHF

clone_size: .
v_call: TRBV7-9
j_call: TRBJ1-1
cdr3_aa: CASSFYRAENTEAFF

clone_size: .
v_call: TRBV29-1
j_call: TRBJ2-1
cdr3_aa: CSVVAGGNYNEQFF

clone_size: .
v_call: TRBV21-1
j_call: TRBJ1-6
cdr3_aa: CASSSRPGQGSSSYNSPLHF

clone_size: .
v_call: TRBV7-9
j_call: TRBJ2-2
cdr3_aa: CASSLLYGELFF

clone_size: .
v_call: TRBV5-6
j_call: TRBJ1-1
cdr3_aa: CASSLLSAGIKAFF

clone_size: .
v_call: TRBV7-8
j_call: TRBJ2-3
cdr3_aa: CASSLAGTSHSTDTQYF

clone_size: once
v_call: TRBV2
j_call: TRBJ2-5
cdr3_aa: CATKEGWQETQYF

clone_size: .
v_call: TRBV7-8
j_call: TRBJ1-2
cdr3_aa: CASSPPRSGHGYTF

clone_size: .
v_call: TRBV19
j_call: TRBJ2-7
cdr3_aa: CASSIIRGQGGRKEQYF

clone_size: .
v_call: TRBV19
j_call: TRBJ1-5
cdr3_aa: CASSSMGQGWDQPQHF

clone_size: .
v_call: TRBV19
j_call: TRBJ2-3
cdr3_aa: CASSIASTDTQYF

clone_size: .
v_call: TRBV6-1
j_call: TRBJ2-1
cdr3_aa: CASSAIQRLAGSNEQFF

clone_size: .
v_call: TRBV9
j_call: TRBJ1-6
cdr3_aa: CASSVGGQGNSPLHF

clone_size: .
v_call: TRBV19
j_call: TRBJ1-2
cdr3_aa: CASSIDRQGGYGYTF

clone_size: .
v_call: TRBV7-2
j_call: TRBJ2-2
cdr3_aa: CASSFFVFVQGELFF

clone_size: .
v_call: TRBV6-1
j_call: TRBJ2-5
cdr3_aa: CASLRDIETQYF

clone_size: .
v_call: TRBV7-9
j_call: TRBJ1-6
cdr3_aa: CASSRGIATLHF

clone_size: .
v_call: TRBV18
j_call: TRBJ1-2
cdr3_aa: CASSPRSGDYGYTF

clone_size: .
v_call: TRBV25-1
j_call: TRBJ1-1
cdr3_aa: CASSVNGGMTALGTEAFF

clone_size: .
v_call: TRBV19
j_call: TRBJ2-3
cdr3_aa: CASSSYTDTQYF

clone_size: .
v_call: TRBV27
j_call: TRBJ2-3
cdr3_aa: CASSLVTPAGDTQYF

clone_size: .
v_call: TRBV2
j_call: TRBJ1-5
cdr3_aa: CASNPTGAVNQPQHF

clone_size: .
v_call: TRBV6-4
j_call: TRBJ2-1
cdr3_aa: CASSDFGGRYNEQFF

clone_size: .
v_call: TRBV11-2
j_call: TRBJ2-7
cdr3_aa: CASSDRWRLEQYF

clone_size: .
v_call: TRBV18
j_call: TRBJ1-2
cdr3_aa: CASSPPGQGSYGYTF

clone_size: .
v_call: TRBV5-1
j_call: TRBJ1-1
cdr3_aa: CASLPGATGGATEAFF

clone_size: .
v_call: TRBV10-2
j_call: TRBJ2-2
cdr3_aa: CASRKQGWAGELFF

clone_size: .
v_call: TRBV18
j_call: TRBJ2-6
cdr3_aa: CASSPNMGGAGANVLTF

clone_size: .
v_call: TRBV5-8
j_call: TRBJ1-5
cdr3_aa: CASRKLSNQPQHF

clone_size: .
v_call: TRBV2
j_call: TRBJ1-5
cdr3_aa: CASIEGAGQPQHF

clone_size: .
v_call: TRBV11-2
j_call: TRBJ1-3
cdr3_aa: CASSLTPSAGKGNTIYF

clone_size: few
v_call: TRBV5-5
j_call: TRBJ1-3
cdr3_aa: CASSLEGTTRAGNTIYF

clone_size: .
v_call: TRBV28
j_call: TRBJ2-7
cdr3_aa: CASCTGGCNEQYF

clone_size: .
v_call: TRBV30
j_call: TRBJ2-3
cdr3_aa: CASRSGGLTQYF

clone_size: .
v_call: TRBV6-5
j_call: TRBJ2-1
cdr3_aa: CASSSPAGGPYNEQFF

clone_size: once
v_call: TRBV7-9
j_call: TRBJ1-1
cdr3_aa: CASSFKGHRGRGTEAFF

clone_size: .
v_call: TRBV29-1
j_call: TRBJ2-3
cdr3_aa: CSVAGHLTDTQYF

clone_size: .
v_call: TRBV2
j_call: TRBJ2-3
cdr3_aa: CARGGAGGPTDTQYF

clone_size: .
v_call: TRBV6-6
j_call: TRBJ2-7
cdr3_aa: CASSYNRFSYEQYF

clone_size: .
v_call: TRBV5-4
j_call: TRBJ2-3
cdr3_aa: CASSLDRGLTDTQYF

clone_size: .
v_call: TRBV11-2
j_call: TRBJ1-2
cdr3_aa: CASRDRRTGGKGYTF

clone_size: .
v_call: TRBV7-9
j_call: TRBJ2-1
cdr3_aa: CASSSPTGLANEQFF

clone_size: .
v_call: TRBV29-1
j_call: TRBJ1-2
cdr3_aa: CSGTEGDRYGYTF

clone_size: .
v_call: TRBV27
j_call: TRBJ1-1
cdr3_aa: CASSLLGAGGVTEAFF

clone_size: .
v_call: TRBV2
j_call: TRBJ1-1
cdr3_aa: CASSELGSSNTEAFF

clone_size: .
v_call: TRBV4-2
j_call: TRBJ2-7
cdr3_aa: CASSQTGTGLAYEQYF

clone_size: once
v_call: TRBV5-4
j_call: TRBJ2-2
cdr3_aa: CASSSAGAGELFF